The 6 T cell receptor beta chains below come from one sample, sequenced in a study of post-analysis software for immune sequencing data. Study-wide results and caveats: A handful of TRBV segments were significantly more frequent in patients than in controls. TRBV5-6, TRBV5-1 and TRBV20-1 were among these segments.

No antigen has been assigned to these receptors. The library was made from cDNA and included unique molecular identifiers. A single record per CDR3 protein comes from TCRdb applying MiXCR to the PCR reads. The sample includes hundreds of thousands of distinct CDR3 sequences, approximately 59% of them seen just once. The sample consisted of blood. These receptors all come from a girl aged 2-10 years with multiple sclerosis.

This clonotype was detected ten times or more. V usage is TRBV29-1 and J usage is TRBJ2-1; D perhaps matches TRBD2 (5 bases). Trimming took off 1 base at V and 4 bases at J, with 11 bases between the two ends. The CDR3 is 14 residues long. Germline values: CDR1 SQVTM, CDR2 ANQGSEA. The CDR3: CSVEGGTGYNEQFF. The CDR3 nucleotides are TGCAGCGTTGAAGGAGGTACGGGGTACAATGAGCAGTTCTTC.

About this clonotype: Compared with germline, one end of the junction differs, possibly owing to a read error. J is TRBJ2-1 and V is TRBV7-3, with D unresolved. CDR1 SGHTA and CDR2 FQGTGA come from the germline V gene. The CDR3 sequence is 12 residues long. The DNA for the CDR3 is TGTGCCAGCAGCGCTTCCTACAATGGGCAGTTCTTC. Residues: CASSASYNGQFF.

The CDR3 loop reads CASSLRDLAYNEQFF. The CDR3 nucleotides read TGTGCCAGCAGCTTAAGGGACCTAGCCTACAATGAGCAGTTCTTC. This sequence joins TRBV7-8 and TRBJ2-1; D may match TRBD1 or TRBD2 (5 bases each). Trimming removed 2 bases from V and 2 bases from J, with 10 bases in between. Germline CDR1 reads SGHVS; CDR2 reads FQNEAQ. The CDR3 length is 15 residues.

The rearrangement joins TRBV5-1 to TRBJ2-1, with 10 positions matching TRBD2. The V and J ends lost 6 bases and 5 bases, in that order; junction bases with no gene match: 5. This CDR3 spans 14 amino acids. The germline V gene encodes CDR1 SGHRS and CDR2 YFSETQ. CDR3 nucleotides: TGCGCCAGCATGCTAGCGGGAGCAAACAATGAGCAGTTCTTC. Its translation is CASMLAGANNEQFF. The variable domain in full, with the rest retrieved from reference TRBV5-1 and TRBJ2-1, is KAGVTQTPRYLIKTRGQQVTLSCSPISGHRSVSWYQQTPGQGLQFLFEYFSETQRNKGNFPGRFSGRQFSNSRSEMNVSTLELGDSALYLCASMLAGANNEQFFGPGTRLTVL.

This sequence joins TRBV12-3 or TRBV12-4 and TRBJ2-3; D is unresolved. The CDR3 contains 15 residues. V lost 4 bases to trimming and J lost 0 bases, with 11 bases between them. The CDR3 DNA sequence: TGTGCCAGCAGTTGGGGTGGCTCAAGCACAGATACGCAGTATTTT. This sequence encodes CASSWGGSSTDTQYF.

This clonotype occurred once. This chain joins TRBV10-2 and TRBJ1-1; the match to TRBD1 covers 10 bases. Germline V CDR1 and CDR2: WSHSY, SAAADI. The V segment lost 0 bases and the J segment 11 bases; nucleotides outside the gene matches: 6. The CDR3 contains 14 residues. The CDR3 here is CASSESGQGGGAFF. DNA of the CDR3: TGCGCCAGCAGTGAGTCAGGACAGGGGGGAGGCGCTTTCTTT.